Below, 22 T cell receptor beta chains from the same sample are listed, as sequenced in a study of T cells in Graves' hyperthyroidism and ophthalmopathy. What was amplified from RNA transcripts were TCR beta CDR3 regions. HTBI primers were employed in a first-round RT-PCR of the TCR CDR3. TCRdb analysed the multiplex PCR reads with MiXCR anew, one entry per CDR3 protein. Of roughly 100,000 distinct CDR3 sequences in the sample, about 50% were seen once. Specimen: blood. These receptors were obtained from a middle-aged man with Graves' hyperthyroidism.

Regarding this clonotype: This sequence may be a read error, since a much larger clone differs from it by one base. The gene calls are TRBV12-3 or TRBV12-4 and TRBJ1-5; D uncertain. This CDR3 region has 13 residues. This chain's CDR3 is CASSLRNNQPLHF. In DNA, the CDR3 is TGTGCCAGCAGTTTACGGAACAATCAGCCCCTGCATTTT.

This clonotype showed up just a few times. The genes are TRBV30 and TRBJ1-5, with D possibly TRBD1 on 5 matching bases. Germline V gene sequence: CDR1 GTSNPN, CDR2 SVGIG (reference sequence). V lost 0 bases to trimming and J lost 3 bases, with 12 bases between them. This CDR3 has 15 amino acids. The CDR3 protein is CAWSVRGVANQPQHF. CDR3 DNA sequence: TGTGCCTGGAGTGTACGGGGGGTAGCCAATCAGCCCCAGCATTTT.

V is TRBV25-1 and J is TRBJ2-2, with TRBD2 as a possible D gene (5 bases). This CDR3 has 16 residues. Germline V gives CDR1 MGHDK, CDR2 SYGVNS. Between the trimmed V and J ends, which lost 3 bases and 2 bases, there was a span of 13 bases. CDR3: CASSDSQDLNTGELFF. The DNA for the CDR3 is TGTGCCAGCAGTGACTCTCAGGACTTAAACACCGGGGAGCTGTTTTTT.

The V call is TRBV7-8, the J call TRBJ1-1; D is unresolved. The CDR3 contains 15 residues. V shed 4 bases and J shed 2 bases, with 14 bases lying between them. Per the germline V gene, CDR1 is SGHVS and CDR2 is FQNEAQ. CDR3 amino acids: CASSSDTSGNTEAFF. The CDR3 nucleotides are TGTGCCAGCAGCTCAGACACCTCTGGAAACACTGAAGCTTTCTTT.

The gene calls are TRBV24-1 and TRBJ2-1, with D maybe TRBD1 (6 bases). V shed 6 bases and J shed 5 bases, with 10 bases lying between them. Germline CDR1 and CDR2: KGHDR and SFDVKD. The CDR3 is 13 amino acids. The CDR3 loop reads CATSQAGDNEQFF. The CDR3 nucleotides are TGTGCCACCAGTCAGGCAGGGGACAATGAGCAGTTCTTC.

This chain joins TRBV15 and TRBJ2-7; D possibly corresponds to TRBD2 (6 bases). Trimming cost V 0 bases and J 3 bases, with 12 bases left between them. CDR3 length equals 15 residues. Germline loops: CDR1 LNHNV, CDR2 YYDKDF (reference sequence). CDR3 sequence reads: CATSRDPQGLYEQYF. The DNA of the CDR3 is TGTGCCACCAGCAGAGACCCTCAGGGACTCTACGAGCAGTACTTC. The full variable domain, rest sourced from reference TRBV15 and TRBJ2-7, is DAMVIQNPRYQVTQFGKPVTLSCSQTLNHNVMYWYQQKSSQAPKLLFHYYDKDFNNEADTPDNFQSRRPNTSFCFLDIRSPGLGDTAMYLCATSRDPQGLYEQYFGPGTRLTVT.

The chain joins TRBV30 to TRBJ1-6; D is uncertain. This CDR3 contains 16 residues. V was trimmed by 3 bases and J by 3 bases, leaving 15 bases between them. The V gene's germline CDR1 is GTSNPN and CDR2 SVGIG (reference sequence). The CDR3 reads CAWSREGSYYNSPLHF. DNA for the CDR3: TGTGCCTGGAGCCGGGAAGGCAGTTACTATAATTCACCCCTCCACTTT. The complete variable domain, with remaining parts taken from reference TRBV30 and TRBJ1-6, reads SQTIHQWPATLVQPVGSPLSLECTVEGTSNPNLYWYRQAAGRGLQLLFYSVGIGQISSEVPQNLSASRPQDRQFILSSKKLLLSDSGFYLCAWSREGSYYNSPLHFGNGTRLTVT.

The chain combines TRBV7-2 with TRBJ1-2; TRBD1 aligns across 7 bases. J gave up 5 bases and V 4 bases, and 13 bases lay outside the gene matches. The CDR3 spans 16 residues. Germline values: CDR1 SGHTA, CDR2 FQGNSA. In nucleotides, the CDR3 is TGTGCCAGCAGCTCGCGGGCACCGGGACAGACATATGGCTACACCTTC. The encoded protein is CASSSRAPGQTYGYTF.

The V call is TRBV7-2, the J call TRBJ2-1, with TRBD2 matching over 12 bases. The germline V gene encodes CDR1 SGHTA and CDR2 FQGNSA. Losses at the gene ends were 5 bases for V and 9 bases for J; bases not matched to a gene: 11. The CDR3 is 16 amino acids. The CDR3 DNA reads TGTGCCAGCAGCCTACCGACTAGCGGGAGCCGAGGTGAGCAGTTCTTC. Protein sequence: CASSLPTSGSRGEQFF.

This clonotype showed up many times. V is TRBV6-5 and J is TRBJ2-1; D is unclear. There are 11 residues in the CDR3. Looked up from germline, CDR1 is MNHEY and CDR2 is SVGAGI. Between the trimmed V and J ends, which lost 6 bases and 7 bases, there was a span of 7 bases. The CDR3 loop reads CASRQSNEQFF. The DNA of the CDR3 is TGTGCCAGCAGACAATCAAATGAGCAGTTCTTC.

Turning to this clonotype: A much more abundant neighbour one base away suggests this may be a read error. This rearrangement joins TRBV7-8 to TRBJ1-1; D is ambiguous. This CDR3 has 14 amino acids. Germline lookup yields CDR1 SGHVS and CDR2 FQNEAQ. V lost 5 bases and J 4 bases, leaving 14 bases between the germline ends. The CDR3 nucleotides read TGTGCCAGCAGCCCCGAGGGTATGAGCACTGAAGCTTTCTTT. This sequence encodes CASSPEGMSTEAFF.

This clonotype was counted many times. The V gene is TRBV9, the J gene TRBJ2-3; TRBD2 is a possible D gene (5 bases). Germline V CDR1 and CDR2: SGDLS, YYNGEE. V was trimmed by 2 bases and J by 0 bases, leaving 10 bases between them. The CDR3 runs to 15 residues. The DNA for the CDR3 is TGTGCCAGCAGCGTTCAAGCGGTTAGCACAGATACGCAGTATTTT. It yields the protein CASSVQAVSTDTQYF.

The chain employs TRBV2 and TRBJ1-2; D is unresolved. The germline gives CDR1 SNHLY, CDR2 FYNNEI. The CDR3 is 13 residues long. Trimming took 6 bases from V and 4 from J, leaving 12 bases between them. CDR3 protein: CASRRVTVYGYTF. The CDR3 coding sequence is TGTGCCAGCAGGAGGGTCACAGTCTATGGCTACACCTTC.

Details on this clonotype: The junction and the germline gene differ at one end; a read error may be behind it. The chain employs TRBV20-1 and TRBJ1-1, with D perhaps TRBD1 (6 bases). The CDR3 is made up of 14 amino acids. Germline CDR1 and CDR2: DFQATT and SNEGSKA (reference sequence). CDR3: CNARPSGEYAEAFF. CDR3 sequence (DNA): TGCAATGCTAGACCTTCAGGGGAGTACGCTGAAGCTTTCTTT.

This clonotype was counted a few times. This rearrangement joins TRBV7-3 to TRBJ2-3, with D possibly being TRBD1 (7 bases). Deletions cut 4 bases from V and 11 bases from J, with 19 bases between. The CDR3 consists of 14 residues. The germline V gene encodes CDR1 SGHTA and CDR2 FQGTGA. The CDR3 DNA sequence: TGTGCCAGCAGCTCGACAGGGTGGGGGGATGAGCAGTATTTT. As protein: CASSSTGWGDEQYF.

The rearrangement joins TRBV7-9 to TRBJ2-1; TRBD2 agrees at 8 bases. This CDR3 contains 17 residues. The germline V gene encodes CDR1 SEHNR and CDR2 FQNEAQ (reference sequence). Trimming at V came to 5 bases and at J to 4 bases, leaving 13 bases not matched to a gene. The CDR3 DNA follows: TGTGCCAGCAGCCACCCCCCGCGGGGGGCGGGTTACAATGAGCAGTTCTTC. Its translation: CASSHPPRGAGYNEQFF.

A note on this clonotype: Lacking the conserved final phenylalanine or tryptophan, this CDR3 likely reflects a read error. V gene TRBV11-2 combines with J gene TRBJ2-7, with 8 bases aligning to TRBD2. V was pared by 1 base and J by 2 bases, with 13 bases of the junction left unmatched. The CDR3 has 18 residues. CDR1 is SGHAT, CDR2 FQNNGV, per germline. The CDR3: CASSLGFMRGAGTYEQYS. In nucleotides, the CDR3 is TGTGCCAGCAGCTTAGGATTTATGCGGGGGGCGGGTACCTACGAGCAGTACTCC.

V usage is TRBV7-2 and J usage is TRBJ1-5; TRBD1 aligns across 8 bases. V shed 5 bases and J 9 bases; nucleotides not matched to a gene: 15. Per germline, CDR1 SGHTA and CDR2 FQGNSA. CDR3 length: 16 amino acids. The CDR3 DNA reads TGTGCCAGCAGCCTAGGACGGGACAGGTGGCAACCGCCCCAGCATTTT. The encoded protein is CASSLGRDRWQPPQHF.

J is TRBJ1-5 and V is TRBV20-1; 10 bases are shared with TRBD1. Germline CDR1 reads DFQATT; CDR2 reads SNEGSKA (reference sequence). The CDR3 loop spans 14 amino acids. With 3 bases clipped from V and 7 bases from J, the junction kept 6 bases outside the gene matches. CDR3 in DNA: TGCAGTGCTAGGGGGACAGGGGCGGAGCAGCCCCAGCATTTT. This codes for CSARGTGAEQPQHF.

This clonotype was recorded at least ten times. The chain carries TRBV9 and TRBJ2-1, with D possibly matching TRBD2 (5 bases). Trimming pared 0 bases from V and 10 bases from J, leaving 8 bases between. CDR3 length equals 12 residues. Germline V gives CDR1 SGDLS, CDR2 YYNGEE. CDR3: CASSVEEDEQFF. DNA of the CDR3: TGTGCCAGCAGCGTAGAGGAGGACGAGCAGTTCTTC.

The chain recombines TRBV27 with TRBJ2-7; 11 nucleotides align to TRBD2. Germline V CDR1 and CDR2: MNHEY, SMNVEV (reference sequence). CDR3 length: 14 amino acids. The trim removed 6 bases at V and 3 bases at J, leaving 4 bases unmatched. The CDR3 DNA follows: TGTGCCAGCAGGGGGCTAGCGGGGGGCTACGAGCAGTACTTC. This sequence encodes CASRGLAGGYEQYF.

This clonotype appeared many times. J is TRBJ1-1 and V is TRBV7-9, with a tentative D call TRBD1 (6 bases). In germline, CDR1 is SEHNR, CDR2 FQNEAQ (reference sequence). There are 15 residues in the CDR3. V lost 2 bases, J lost 1 base, and 11 bases lay in between. This chain's CDR3 is CASSLQGGGNTEAFF. CDR3 bases: TGTGCCAGCAGCTTACAGGGAGGGGGGAACACTGAAGCTTTCTTT. Combining the CDR3 with reference TRBV7-9 and TRBJ1-1 gives the whole variable domain DTGVSQNPRHKITKRGQNVTFRCDPISEHNRLYWYRQTLGQGPEFLTYFQNEAQLEKSRLLSDRFSAERPKGSFSTLEIQRTEQGDSAMYLCASSLQGGGNTEAFFGQGTRLTVV.